This note documents a single TCR beta chain sequence. Sequencing used immunoSEQ multiplex PCR; TCRdb keeps in-frame clones, though not all of them. The sample lists about 160,000 clones, about 93% occurring once. CDR3 length: 12 amino acids. V gave up 3 bases and J gave up 7 bases, with 6 bases separating them. From germline, CDR1 is SGHAT and CDR2 FQNNGV. The data were obtained in a study of blood T cell repertoires in COVID-19. Whole-study context: Sites across the United States, Italy and Spain contributed samples from acute and convalescent COVID-19.

Sequenced input: peripheral blood. The chain couples TRBV11-2 to TRBJ1-4; no clear D gene. This clonotype was sampled from a woman in her 50s with acute or convalescent COVID-19. The CDR3 DNA is TGTGCCAGCAGCTTCCCAGGTGAAAAACTGTTTTTT. It specifies CASSFPGEKLFF. The full variable domain, with the rest looked up from reference TRBV11-2 and TRBJ1-4, is EAGVAQSPRYKIIEKRQSVAFWCNPISGHATLYWYQQILGQGPKLLIQFQNNGVVDDSQLPKDRFSAERLKGVDSTLKIQPAKLEDSAVYLCASSFPGEKLFFGSGTQLSVL.